This entry lists 18 T cell receptor beta chains sequenced from one sample in a study of neoadjuvant nivolumab and ipilimumab in lung cancer. Data came from immunoSEQ multiplex PCR; TCRdb stores just in-frame clones and leaves some out. Of some 28,000 clones in the sample, 75% to 85% were seen once. The sequencing used tumor tissue, collected after neoadjuvant nivolumab, alone or with ipilimumab, at or shortly before surgery. These receptor sequences come from an adult with non-small cell lung cancer.

CDR3 sequence reads: CASSPYTTVTQYF. The CDR3 bases are TGTGCCAGCAGCCCCTACACGACAGTGACCCAGTACTTC. This chain joins TRBV7-9 and TRBJ2-5; possible D gene TRBD1, 5 bases. The germline V and J ends were trimmed by 5 bases and 7 bases, with 14 bases remaining between them. Germline CDR1 is SEHNR and CDR2 is FQNEAQ (reference sequence). This CDR3 contains 13 residues.

A few counts support this clone. The chain recombines TRBV18 with TRBJ2-7, with TRBD1 matching 11 bases. V dropped 6 bases and J dropped 6; count of bases not matched to a gene: 7. Germline CDR1 KGHSH, CDR2 LQKENI. CDR3 length: 14 amino acids. The DNA of the CDR3 is TGTGCCAGCTCGGACAGGGGGCTCCCGCGCGAGCAGTACTTC. Translation: CASSDRGLPREQYF.

The chain has TRBV15 and TRBJ2-5; D may be TRBD1 (6 bases). The ends were cut back, 2 bases at V and 4 bases at J, with 11 bases in the middle. This CDR3 is 14 amino acids long. Looked up from germline, CDR1 is LNHNV and CDR2 is YYDKDF (reference sequence). CDR3 in DNA: TGTGCCACCAGCAGAAACAGGGAGAGAGAGACCCAGTACTTC. It translates to CATSRNRERETQYF.

This chain connects TRBV27 to TRBJ2-1; D remains ambiguous. V was trimmed by 2 bases and J by 3 bases, leaving 14 bases between them. CDR1 and CDR2 from the germline V gene are MNHEY and SMNVEV (reference sequence). The CDR3 runs 16 residues. CDR3 sequence: CASSLTTPVDYNEQFF. The DNA for the CDR3 is TGTGCCAGCAGTTTAACCACGCCCGTGGACTACAATGAGCAGTTCTTC.

This chain uses TRBV7-9 with TRBJ2-7; 7 bases align to TRBD1. Germline CDR1 reads SEHNR; CDR2 reads FQNEAQ (reference sequence). V gave up 5 bases and J gave up 2 bases; unmatched junction bases: 6. The CDR3 runs to 14 residues. The CDR3 region has the DNA TGTGCCAGCAGCCCCCAGGGGGTCCCCTACGAGCAGTACTTC. It is translated as CASSPQGVPYEQYF.

This chain joins TRBV2 and TRBJ2-3; TRBD1 agrees at 7 bases. The CDR3 covers 15 residues. Trimming at V came to 6 bases and at J to 0 bases, leaving 6 bases not matched to a gene. Germline-derived CDR1 and CDR2 are SNHLY and FYNNEI. This CDR3 is CASSSRQGSTDTQYF. For the CDR3, the DNA is TGTGCCAGCAGCTCAAGACAGGGAAGCACAGATACGCAGTATTTT.

The chain couples TRBV14 to TRBJ1-6; 7 bases map to TRBD1. V shed 4 bases and J 9 bases; nucleotides not matched to a gene: 6. The CDR3 length is 14 residues. Germline loops: CDR1 SGHDN, CDR2 FVKESK. The CDR3 DNA reads TGTGCCAGCAGCCGACAGGGTTTGGGTTCACCCCTCCACTTT. Translated, it gives CASSRQGLGSPLHF.

This chain links TRBV2 with TRBJ2-7; 8 positions agree with TRBD2. The CDR3 totals 14 residues. The germline gives CDR1 SNHLY, CDR2 FYNNEI. Trimming removed 8 bases from V and 5 bases from J; junction bases left unmatched: 11. The CDR3 region is CASLRGGTRDEQYF. As DNA, the CDR3 is TGTGCCAGCTTGAGGGGGGGGACTAGGGACGAGCAGTACTTC.

This chain joins TRBV6-1 and TRBJ1-5; D call uncertain. CDR3 size: 14 residues. CDR1 is MNHNS, CDR2 SASEGT, per germline. V lost 6 bases to trimming and J lost 8 bases, with 17 bases between them. Written as DNA, the CDR3 is TGTGCCAGCAGGGGAGGAGACCATTCGGAGCCCCAGCATTTT. Its protein product is CASRGGDHSEPQHF.

The V call is TRBV9, the J call TRBJ2-3; D unresolved. The CDR3 totals 12 residues. Germline assignment: CDR1 SGDLS and CDR2 YYNGEE. The V end lost 2 bases, the J end lost 2 bases, and 3 bases lay between the germline ends. CDR3 protein: CASSVSTDTQYF. In DNA form, the CDR3 reads TGTGCCAGCAGCGTCTCCACAGATACGCAGTATTTT.

CDR3 in DNA: TGTGCCAGTAGTATTTCGGCAGCGGACGGGTATGGCTACACCTTC. It specifies CASSISAADGYGYTF. The chain couples TRBV19 to TRBJ1-2, with D unresolved. The V and J ends lost 3 bases and 5 bases respectively, with 16 bases between them. Per the germline V gene, CDR1 is LNHDA and CDR2 is SQIVND (reference sequence). This CDR3 has 15 residues.

This CDR3 is CAISESSDYQPQHF. The CDR3 DNA is TGTGCCATCAGTGAGTCGTCGGATTATCAGCCCCAGCATTTT. The gene calls are TRBV10-3 and TRBJ1-5; no firm D call. Germline V gene data show CDR1 as ENHRY and CDR2 as SYGVKD. Trimming removed 0 bases at V and 5 bases at J, with 8 bases between. The CDR3 covers 14 residues.

The V and J genes are TRBV4-2 and TRBJ1-3; D might be TRBD1 (5 bases). CDR3 length: 15 amino acids. V was trimmed by 7 bases and J by 4 bases, leaving 17 bases between them. Germline V gene lookup returns CDR1 LGHNA and CDR2 YNFKEQ. CDR3: CASTTFGTSGNTIYF. The CDR3 region has the DNA TGTGCCAGCACCACCTTCGGGACCTCAGGAAACACCATATATTTT.

The V call is TRBV7-2, the J call TRBJ2-7; TRBD2 aligns across 10 bases. The CDR3 has 18 amino acids. V shed 5 bases, J shed 4 bases, and the junction held 17 bases outside the gene matches. CDR1 is SGHTA, CDR2 FQGNSA, per germline. CDR3 bases: TGTGCCAGCAGCCAGGCACTAGCGGGAACCCGATTAATTTACGAGCAGTACTTC. Residues: CASSQALAGTRLIYEQYF.

The chain has TRBV7-9 and TRBJ1-3; D gene ambiguous. CDR1 and CDR2 from the germline V gene are SEHNR and FQNEAQ (reference sequence). This CDR3 comprises 14 residues. The ends were cut back, 3 bases at V and 1 base at J, with 7 bases in the middle. The DNA for the CDR3 is TGTGCCAGCAGCTTGACGGATTCTGGAAACACCATATATTTT. Protein: CASSLTDSGNTIYF.

This sequence joins TRBV11-2 and TRBJ2-7; D gene uncertain. V was pared by 0 bases and J by 7 bases, with 16 bases between. The CDR3 has 15 residues. Germline CDR1 reads SGHAT; CDR2 reads FQNNGV. In DNA, the CDR3 is TGTGCCAGCAGCTTAGATCTCGGTCCCCTGGGGGAGCAGTACTTC. Protein: CASSLDLGPLGEQYF. Variable domain in full (rest from reference TRBV11-2 and TRBJ2-7): EAGVAQSPRYKIIEKRQSVAFWCNPISGHATLYWYQQILGQGPKLLIQFQNNGVVDDSQLPKDRFSAERLKGVDSTLKIQPAKLEDSAVYLCASSLDLGPLGEQYFGPGTRLTVT.

V is TRBV7-9 and J is TRBJ1-1; D is unresolved. The CDR3 consists of 13 residues. V lost 1 base and J lost 5, with 8 bases in between. The germline V gene has CDR1 SEHNR and CDR2 FQNEAQ (reference sequence). The CDR3 here is CASSLDPGTEAFF. In DNA, the CDR3 is TGTGCCAGCAGCTTAGATCCTGGAACTGAAGCTTTCTTT. Variable domain in full (rest from reference TRBV7-9 and TRBJ1-1): DTGVSQNPRHKITKRGQNVTFRCDPISEHNRLYWYRQTLGQGPEFLTYFQNEAQLEKSRLLSDRFSAERPKGSFSTLEIQRTEQGDSAMYLCASSLDPGTEAFFGQGTRLTVV.

The gene calls are TRBV28 and TRBJ1-1; 12 bases match TRBD1. This CDR3 is built from 14 residues. V lost 11 bases to trimming and J lost 4 bases; unmatched junction nucleotides: 8. CDR1 and CDR2 (germline): MDHEN, SYDVKM. For the CDR3, the DNA is TGTGCCGGTAGGGACAGGGGGCCTACCACTGAAGCTTTCTTT. Translation gives CAGRDRGPTTEAFF.